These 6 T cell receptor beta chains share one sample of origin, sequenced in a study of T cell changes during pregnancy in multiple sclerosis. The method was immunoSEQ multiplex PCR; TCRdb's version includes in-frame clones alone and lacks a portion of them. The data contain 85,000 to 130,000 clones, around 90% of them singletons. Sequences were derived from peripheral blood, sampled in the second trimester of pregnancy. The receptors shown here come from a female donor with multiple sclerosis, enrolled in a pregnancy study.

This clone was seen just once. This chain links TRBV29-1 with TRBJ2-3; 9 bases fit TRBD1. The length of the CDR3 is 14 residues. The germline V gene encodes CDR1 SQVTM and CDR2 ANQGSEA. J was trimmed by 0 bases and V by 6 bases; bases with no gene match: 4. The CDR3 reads CSVTGTGSTDTQYF. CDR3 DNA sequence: TGCAGCGTGACCGGGACAGGGAGCACAGATACGCAGTATTTT.

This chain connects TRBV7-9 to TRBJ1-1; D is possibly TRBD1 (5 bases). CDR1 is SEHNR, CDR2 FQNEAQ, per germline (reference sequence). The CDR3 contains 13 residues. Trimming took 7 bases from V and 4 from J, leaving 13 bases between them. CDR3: CASMDKASTEAFF. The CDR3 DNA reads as TGTGCCAGCATGGACAAGGCGAGCACTGAAGCTTTCTTT.

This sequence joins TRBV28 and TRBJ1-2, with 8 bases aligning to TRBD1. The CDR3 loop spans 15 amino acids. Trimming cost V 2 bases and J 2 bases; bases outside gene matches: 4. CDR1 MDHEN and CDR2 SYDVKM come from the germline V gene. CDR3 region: CASSLPDRGNYGYTF. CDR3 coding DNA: TGTGCCAGCAGTTTACCCGACAGGGGCAACTATGGCTACACCTTC.

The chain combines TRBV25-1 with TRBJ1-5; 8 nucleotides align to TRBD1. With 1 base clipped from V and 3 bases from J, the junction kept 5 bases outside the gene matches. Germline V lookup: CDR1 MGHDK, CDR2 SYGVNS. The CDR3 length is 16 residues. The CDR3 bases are TGTGCCAGCAGTGAATCGACAGGGGCGCCCAATCAGCCCCAGCATTTT. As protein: CASSESTGAPNQPQHF.

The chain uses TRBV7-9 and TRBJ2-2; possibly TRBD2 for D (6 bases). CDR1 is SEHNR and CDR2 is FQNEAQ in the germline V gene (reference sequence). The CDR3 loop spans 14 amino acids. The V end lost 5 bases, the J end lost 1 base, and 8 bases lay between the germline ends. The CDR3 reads CASSAGLNTGELFF. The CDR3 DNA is TGTGCCAGCAGCGCGGGGCTGAACACCGGGGAGCTGTTTTTT.

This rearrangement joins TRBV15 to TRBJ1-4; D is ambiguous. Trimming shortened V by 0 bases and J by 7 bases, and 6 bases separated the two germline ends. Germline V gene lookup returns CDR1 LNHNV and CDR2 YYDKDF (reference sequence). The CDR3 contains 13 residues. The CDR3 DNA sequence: TGTGCCACCAGCAGAGATCCCGGTGAAAAACTGTTTTTT. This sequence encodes CATSRDPGEKLFF.